This is a list of T cell receptor beta chains from one sample in a study of T cell responses to AZD1222 COVID-19 vaccine. Profiling relied on immunoSEQ multiplex PCR, and the TCRdb table lists in-frame clones only, not all of them. The sample has some 150,000 clones, less than 95% seen once. The sequencing used peripheral blood, collected on day 0 of AZD1222 vaccination. Receptors originate from an adult in good health. The CDR3 runs from the conserved cysteine through the conserved F or W. The D gene is left open where the match is weak. Clone size is shown for a subset of rows, as once, few, many or a class of expanded clone.

TRBJ1-2	TRBV5-6	-	-	14	TGTGCCAGCAGCGGATACACCCCTAACTATGGCTACACCTTC	CASSGYTPNYGYTF
TRBJ2-2	TRBV11-1	once	-	16	TGTGCCAGCAGCTTAGAAGGCCTGCGGCGCTCCGGGGAGCTGTTTTTT	CASSLEGLRRSGELFF
TRBJ2-7	TRBV6-5	-	TRBD2	15	TGTGCCAGCAGATCAGTAGCGGGAGAGTTGGTCGAGCAGTACTTC	CASRSVAGELVEQYF
TRBJ2-3	TRBV6-4	-	TRBD2	16	TGTGCCAGCAGTAACTCGTCTAGCGGGAACGCAGATACGCAGTATTTT	CASSNSSSGNADTQYF
TRBJ1-2	TRBV19	-	-	14	TGTGCCAGTAGTTTCCGACCCTTCTCCTATGGCTACACCTTC	CASSFRPFSYGYTF
TRBJ1-4	TRBV19	-	-	12	TGTGCCAGTAGCCCGGGGATGGAAAAACTGTTTTTT	CASSPGMEKLFF
TRBJ1-5	TRBV2	-	TRBD1	16	TGTGCCAGCAGTGATCCGGACAGGGCCAGCAATCAGCCCCAGCATTTT	CASSDPDRASNQPQHF
TRBJ1-2	TRBV7-9	-	TRBD1	15	TGTGCCAGCAGCTTCGGGACAGGGGGCTCTATTGACTACACCTTC	CASSFGTGGSIDYTF
TRBJ2-7	TRBV3-1/TRBV3-2	-	-	15	TGTGCCAGCAGCCAAGTCGGGGGCCGCGGGGGCGAGCAGTACTTC	CASSQVGGRGGEQYF
TRBJ2-3	TRBV12-5	-	TRBD1	14	TGTGCTAGTGGCCTCCTCAGGGGGCCCGATACGCAGTATTTT	CASGLLRGPDTQYF
TRBJ2-1	TRBV6-6	once	TRBD2	17	TGTGCCAGCAGTCCCGCGGGAGCGGGAGTCTCCTACAATGAGCAGTTCTTC	CASSPAGAGVSYNEQFF
TRBJ2-2	TRBV7-3	-	-	14	TGTGCCAGTGGGGGTACAGAGAACACCGGGGAGCTGTTTTTT	CASGGTENTGELFF
TRBJ2-6	TRBV18	once	-	17	TGTGCCAGCTCGCTTGTTCCAGGGGCACGAGGGGCCAACGTCCTGACTTTC	CASSLVPGARGANVLTF
TRBJ1-5	TRBV27	-	TRBD1	14	TGTGCCAGCAGTTTGACAGGGATGTATCAGCCCCAGCATTTT	CASSLTGMYQPQHF
TRBJ1-1	TRBV18	-	-	15	TGTGCCAGCTCACCCAGTAGGTCTGGGTTCGGTGAAGCTTTCTTT	CASSPSRSGFGEAFF
TRBJ2-7	TRBV7-3	-	TRBD2	15	TGTGCCAGCAGCTTTCTAGCGGGAGAAGGTTACGAGCAGTACTTC	CASSFLAGEGYEQYF
TRBJ2-7	TRBV30	few	-	12	TGTGCCTGGAGTGGAGGGGCCTACGAGCAGTACTTC	CAWSGGAYEQYF
TRBJ2-7	TRBV5-5	-	TRBD1	16	TGTGCCAGCAGCTTGATCCGGGACAGGAGCTCCTACGAGCAGTACTTC	CASSLIRDRSSYEQYF
TRBJ2-1	TRBV9	-	-	16	TGTGCCAGCAGCGTACTGGGAGCCGTCTCCTACAATGAGCAGTTCTTC	CASSVLGAVSYNEQFF
TRBJ1-2	TRBV2	-	TRBD1	19	TGTGCCAGCAGTGAAGCAAGACAGGGGGCGACGGGTCACTACTATGGCTACACCTTC	CASSEARQGATGHYYGYTF
TRBJ2-7	TRBV9	-	-	14	TGTGCCAGCAGCGTAAGCGGACGTAACTACGAGCAGTACTTC	CASSVSGRNYEQYF
TRBJ2-1	TRBV19	once	-	14	TGTGCCAGTAGTATAGATCGGCTTCACAATGAGCAGTTCTTC	CASSIDRLHNEQFF
TRBJ1-4	TRBV18	-	-	13	TGTGCCAGCTCACCACTTAGAAATGAAAAACTGTTTTTT	CASSPLRNEKLFF
TRBJ2-1	TRBV6-2/TRBV6-3	-	TRBD2	14	TGTGCCAGCAGTTGGACTAGCCCCGACAATGAGCAGTTCTTC	CASSWTSPDNEQFF
TRBJ1-1	TRBV3-1/TRBV3-2	-	-	12	TGTGCCAGCCAAGGCCTAGGGGCCGAAGCTTTCTTT	CASQGLGAEAFF
TRBJ1-2	TRBV19	-	-	13	TGTGCCAGTAGTTCCCCCCCGGGGTTTGGCTACACCTTC	CASSSPPGFGYTF
TRBJ1-4	TRBV3-1/TRBV3-2	-	-	16	TGTGCCAGCAGCCGTTACTCGACGCCAACTAATGAAAAACTGTTTTTT	CASSRYSTPTNEKLFF
TRBJ1-2	TRBV9	-	TRBD1	14	TGTGCCAGCAGCCCGGGACAGTCTAACTATGGCTACACCTTC	CASSPGQSNYGYTF
TRBJ2-3	TRBV9	few	-	15	TGTGCCAGCAGCGCAAGAGGGGGGTCCGCAGATACGCAGTATTTT	CASSARGGSADTQYF
TRBJ1-2	TRBV16	-	-	14	TGTGCCAGCAGCCAATCAAAGGGCAACAATGGCTACACCTTC	CASSQSKGNNGYTF
TRBJ1-5	TRBV18	-	-	17	TGTGCCAGCTCAGATGCCGAGACAGGATATAGCAATCAGCCCCAGCATTTT	CASSDAETGYSNQPQHF
TRBJ1-3	TRBV9	-	-	12	TGTGCCAGCAGCGCCCCAGGAAACACCATATATTTT	CASSAPGNTIYF
TRBJ1-6	TRBV5-1	-	-	11	TGCGCCAGCAGCACAGGAGTTCCCCTCCACTTT	CASSTGVPLHF
TRBJ2-5	TRBV5-6	-	-	15	TGTGCCAGCAGCGACTCGGGAGAGGGGCAAGAGACCCAGTACTTC	CASSDSGEGQETQYF
TRBJ2-1	TRBV18	-	-	16	TGTGCCAGCTCACCACCGGTGCGTGGGGACTACAATGAGCAGTTCTTC	CASSPPVRGDYNEQFF
TRBJ1-5	TRBV27	-	TRBD1	14	TGTGCCAGCAGCGCAGGGGGCGAGAGTCAGCCCCAGCATTTT	CASSAGGESQPQHF
TRBJ2-3	TRBV3-1/TRBV3-2	once	TRBD2	17	TGTGCCAGCAGCCAATTTTCTAGCGGGAGTACGACAGATACGCAGTATTTT	CASSQFSSGSTTDTQYF
TRBJ2-1	TRBV18	-	-	15	TGTGCCAGCTCACCCCCCCTCGGTTTTTACAATGAGCAGTTCTTC	CASSPPLGFYNEQFF
TRBJ1-2	TRBV7-8	-	-	15	TGTGCCAGCAGCTTACGCCCAGGAGATAACTATGGCTACACCTTC	CASSLRPGDNYGYTF
TRBJ2-1	TRBV6-4	-	TRBD2	15	TGTGCCAGCAGCCCGGTAGCGGGAGGGTACAATGAGCAGTTCTTC	CASSPVAGGYNEQFF
TRBJ2-3	TRBV7-2	-	-	13	TGTGCCAGCAGCCGACGGGGCGAACCTGATCAGTATTTT	CASSRRGEPDQYF
TRBJ1-1	TRBV7-8	-	-	17	TGTGCCAGCAGCCAAATGTTGATTACAGGGAGGGACACTGAAGCTTTCTTT	CASSQMLITGRDTEAFF
TRBJ2-1	TRBV5-1	once	TRBD1	15	TGCGCCAGCAGCCCGACCGGGACAGGGGGCAATGAGCAGTTCTTC	CASSPTGTGGNEQFF
TRBJ1-2	TRBV6-1	-	TRBD1	15	TGTGCCAGCAGTGAAGTGTTCCGGGACAGATATGGCTACACCTTC	CASSEVFRDRYGYTF
TRBJ1-4	TRBV29-1	once	-	15	TGCAGCGTTGAAGTCTTCGGCGGAACCATTGCAAAACTGTTTTTT	CSVEVFGGTIAKLFF